The present T cell receptor (beta chain) was sequenced within a study of blood T cell repertoires in COVID-19. Study background: Whether acute or convalescent, the COVID-19 samples came from the United States, Italy and Spain. The analysed material was cDNA or gDNA that came from T cells, B-cell-depleted T cells, or PBMCs.

The germline V gene has CDR1 LGHNA and CDR2 YNFKEQ. The CDR3 loop spans 15 amino acids. The J segment lost 6 bases and the V segment lost 4 bases, leaving 12 bases of the junction unmatched. Source study methods: How many nucleated cells were present was estimated from reference gene primer amplification. Clones were read by immunoSEQ multiplex PCR, and TCRdb kept only the in-frame ones, dropping some. The V and J calls and clone size come from that table; D and trimming were worked out from the DNA. The repertoire holds more than 140,000 clones, with about 80% as singletons. Sequencing used peripheral blood. The V and J genes are TRBV4-2 and TRBJ2-7, with 7 positions matching TRBD2. The TCR sequence derives from a human donor in a cohort sampled during active COVID-19. CDR3 sequence: CASSRDGTSAVEQYF. As DNA, the CDR3 is TGTGCCAGCAGCCGGGATGGTACTAGCGCGGTCGAGCAGTACTTC.